This passage covers 29 T cell receptor beta chains from one sample sequenced in a study of cytotoxic CD8 clonotypes in ibrutinib-treated CLL. Profiled with immunoSEQ multiplex PCR; TCRdb holds only in-frame clones, not every one. The sample consists of hundreds of thousands of clones, under 70% of them appearing once. Sequencing was performed on PBMCs, taken after 36 months of ibrutinib treatment. The receptors here all came from a human donor with chronic lymphocytic leukemia.

J is TRBJ2-1 and V is TRBV2; D may be TRBD1 (6 bases). The CDR3 runs to 12 residues. V dropped 10 bases and J dropped 5 bases, with 12 bases sitting between them. Germline CDR1 reads SNHLY; CDR2 reads FYNNEI. The CDR3 reads CATDRIDNEQFF. The CDR3 DNA is TGTGCCACCGACAGGATAGACAATGAGCAGTTCTTC.

This clone showed up just a few times. The chain joins TRBV5-8 to TRBJ2-4; D gene ambiguous. The length of the CDR3 is 12 residues. V lost 3 bases to trimming and J lost 7 bases, with 8 bases between them. Germline CDR1 SGHTS, CDR2 YDEGEE. The CDR3, as DNA: TGTGCCAGCAGCTGGGCCCGGAACATTCAGTACTTC. It is translated as CASSWARNIQYF.

The gene calls are TRBV2 and TRBJ1-6; TRBD1 is a possible D gene (6 bases). Trimming removed 6 bases from V and 9 bases from J, with 15 bases in between. CDR3 length equals 14 residues. Germline V gives CDR1 SNHLY, CDR2 FYNNEI. The CDR3 is CASRDTGYGSPLHF. CDR3 nucleotides: TGTGCCAGCAGAGATACAGGGTATGGTTCACCCCTCCACTTT.

This clone was observed a handful of times. The chain has TRBV2 and TRBJ1-2; D unclear. Per germline, CDR1 SNHLY and CDR2 FYNNEI. The CDR3 runs 13 residues. Between the trimmed V and J ends, which lost 8 bases and 0 bases, there was a span of 10 bases. The CDR3 sequence: CASDEVANYGYTF. CDR3 nucleotide sequence: TGTGCCAGCGATGAGGTAGCTAACTATGGCTACACCTTC.

The chain has TRBV2 and TRBJ2-5; 8 bases are a match to TRBD2. Germline V gene lookup returns CDR1 SNHLY and CDR2 FYNNEI. CDR3 length: 16 residues. Trimming removed 4 bases from V and 2 bases from J; junction bases left unmatched: 9. CDR3 coding DNA: TGTGCCAGCAGTGCATTGACGGGGGGGCTTCAAGAGACCCAGTACTTC. It is translated as CASSALTGGLQETQYF. The variable domain in full, with the rest retrieved from reference TRBV2 and TRBJ2-5, is EPEVTQTPSHQVTQMGQEVILRCVPISNHLYFYWYRQILGQKVEFLVSFYNNEISEKSEIFDDQFSVERPDGSNFTLKIRSTKLEDSAMYFCASSALTGGLQETQYFGPGTRLLVL.

This clone was counted between two and nine times. The chain recombines TRBV19 with TRBJ2-7, with a tentative D call TRBD1 (6 bases). CDR1 is LNHDA, CDR2 SQIVND, per germline (reference sequence). The CDR3 totals 15 residues. The V end was cut by 5 bases, the J end by 2 bases, with 16 bases between. The CDR3 reads CASSPQTGFTYEQYF. The CDR3 DNA is TGTGCCAGTAGTCCCCAGACAGGTTTTACCTACGAGCAGTACTTC.

The rearrangement links TRBV15 to TRBJ2-7; D is unclear. V shed 1 base and J shed 4 bases, with 2 bases lying between them. The CDR3 loop spans 11 amino acids. Germline CDR1 reads LNHNV; CDR2 reads YYDKDF (reference sequence). DNA for the CDR3: TGTGCCACCAGCAGAGCGTACGAGCAGTACTTC. This codes for CATSRAYEQYF.

The rearrangement joins TRBV19 to TRBJ2-1; TRBD2 matches 9 bases. There are 15 residues in the CDR3. Germline V gives CDR1 LNHDA, CDR2 SQIVND (reference sequence). Losses at the gene ends were 6 bases for V and 9 bases for J; bases not matched to a gene: 12. The chain's CDR3 is CASSREAGGSGEQFF. CDR3 bases: TGTGCCAGTAGCCGCGAGGCGGGAGGGTCGGGTGAGCAGTTCTTC.

The CDR3 region is CSVPGLTSDEQFF. DNA of the CDR3: TGCAGCGTCCCGGGCCTCACCAGCGATGAGCAGTTCTTC. The chain carries TRBV29-1 and TRBJ2-1; D is unresolved. The V end was cut by 6 bases, the J end by 8 bases, with 17 bases between. CDR3 length equals 13 residues. Germline-derived CDR1 and CDR2 are SQVTM and ANQGSEA.

The V gene is TRBV4-2, the J gene TRBJ2-4, with D perhaps matching TRBD1 (5 bases). CDR1 LGHNA and CDR2 YNFKEQ come from the germline V gene. Trimming shortened V by 10 bases and J by 3 bases, and 22 bases separated the two germline ends. The CDR3 loop spans 16 amino acids. CDR3: CATRLREELDKNIQYF. Here the CDR3 DNA reads TGTGCCACCCGACTCAGGGAAGAGTTGGACAAAAACATTCAGTACTTC.

The chain uses TRBV27 and TRBJ2-1; 14 nucleotides line up with TRBD2. The CDR3 totals 17 residues. V lost 2 bases, J lost 8 bases, and 8 bases stayed unmatched. Germline V lookup: CDR1 MNHEY, CDR2 SMNVEV (reference sequence). The CDR3 here is CASSLMGLAGARDEQFF. The DNA for the CDR3 is TGTGCCAGCAGTTTAATGGGACTAGCGGGGGCGAGGGATGAGCAGTTCTTC.

The chain uses TRBV7-3 and TRBJ2-1; either TRBD1 or TRBD2 may fit D (5 bases each). Germline V gives CDR1 SGHTA, CDR2 FQGTGA. The V gene lost 5 bases and the J gene lost 2 bases, with 13 bases spanning the gap. This CDR3 is 15 amino acids long. The CDR3 region has the DNA TGTGCCAGCAGCCTGGGACCCGACCCCTACAATGAGCAGTTCTTC. Translation gives CASSLGPDPYNEQFF.

The CDR3 protein is CASSQDGTGWLAFF. The CDR3 bases are TGCGCCAGCAGCCAAGATGGGACAGGGTGGTTGGCTTTCTTT. The chain joins TRBV4-1 to TRBJ1-1, with 9 bases aligning to TRBD1. The length of the CDR3 is 14 residues. V lost 0 bases to trimming and J lost 11 bases; unmatched junction nucleotides: 7. CDR1 and CDR2 from the germline V gene are MGHRA and YSYEKL.

The chain is built from TRBV28 and TRBJ2-7; D gene ambiguous. This CDR3 region has 12 residues. V was pared by 4 bases and J by 6 bases, with 10 bases between. From germline, CDR1 is MDHEN and CDR2 SYDVKM. The CDR3 protein is CASSSDNSEQYF. The CDR3 DNA is TGTGCCAGCAGTTCCGACAATTCCGAGCAGTACTTC.

The V call is TRBV28, the J call TRBJ1-1; D gene unclear. In germline, CDR1 is MDHEN, CDR2 SYDVKM. The V gene lost 8 bases and the J gene lost 0 bases, with 10 bases spanning the gap. The CDR3 is 13 amino acids. The CDR3 coding sequence is TGTGCCAGCGTTGAGTATATGAACACTGAAGCTTTCTTT. Protein product: CASVEYMNTEAFF.

The rearrangement uses TRBV10-3 and TRBJ2-7; the D gene is possibly TRBD2 (6 bases). Germline lookup yields CDR1 ENHRY and CDR2 SYGVKD. Between the trimmed V and J ends, which lost 5 bases and 6 bases, there was a span of 17 bases. CDR3 length: 14 residues. CDR3 nucleotides: TGTGCCATCAGTTCGGAGGGAGTGATAGGCGAGCAGTACTTC. Its translation is CAISSEGVIGEQYF.

This clone has more than one count but fewer than ten. This chain joins TRBV7-9 and TRBJ1-2; 7 nucleotides line up with TRBD1. Unmatched junction bases numbered 2, after V lost 0 bases and J lost 4 bases. In germline, CDR1 is SEHNR, CDR2 FQNEAQ (reference sequence). The CDR3 contains 14 residues. CDR3 DNA sequence: TGTGCCAGCAGCTTAGCAGGGGACAGCTATGGCTACACCTTC. Protein sequence: CASSLAGDSYGYTF.

This chain connects TRBV9 to TRBJ2-7; a possible D gene is TRBD1 (6 bases). There are 16 residues in the CDR3. Deletions cut 4 bases from V and 4 bases from J, with 21 bases between. Per germline, CDR1 SGDLS and CDR2 YYNGEE. The CDR3 DNA reads as TGTGCCAGCAGCACCCCTACAGGGAACGGCTCTTACGAGCAGTACTTC. Protein product: CASSTPTGNGSYEQYF.

This clone was recorded once. The rearrangement joins TRBV9 to TRBJ1-3; the D is unclear. Germline loops: CDR1 SGDLS, CDR2 YYNGEE. CDR3 size: 16 residues. Trimming took 0 bases from V and 0 from J, leaving 10 bases between them. The CDR3 coding sequence is TGTGCCAGCAGCGTAGCGGTTCGGGGCTCTGGAAACACCATATATTTT. It translates to CASSVAVRGSGNTIYF.

This clone was seen more than once but under ten times. The V call is TRBV11-2, the J call TRBJ1-1; D is uncertain. Deletions cut 3 bases from V and 6 bases from J, with 11 bases between. Germline CDR1 and CDR2: SGHAT and FQNNGV. CDR3 length: 13 amino acids. CDR3 nucleotides: TGTGCCAGCAGCTTGACCCGGAGTGCTGAAGCTTTCTTT. Translation gives CASSLTRSAEAFF.

The chain couples TRBV14 to TRBJ1-6; D perhaps matches TRBD1 (5 bases). V lost 1 base and J lost 3, with 7 bases in between. Germline assignment: CDR1 SGHDN and CDR2 FVKESK. There are 15 residues in the CDR3. CDR3 loop: CASSQVGHYNSPLHF. The CDR3 DNA reads as TGTGCCAGCAGCCAAGTTGGACACTATAATTCACCCCTCCACTTT.

The sample holds a few counts of this clone. The chain combines TRBV5-6 with TRBJ2-2, with D possibly being TRBD1 (6 bases). This CDR3 spans 16 amino acids. Trimming left V 5 bases short and J 0 bases short, with 14 bases between. Germline assignment: CDR1 SGHDT and CDR2 YYEEEE. The chain's CDR3 is CASRPGTITNTGELFF. Written as DNA, the CDR3 is TGTGCCAGCAGACCAGGGACAATTACGAACACCGGGGAGCTGTTTTTT.

The chain is built from TRBV7-9 and TRBJ1-4; D is uncertain. This CDR3 is 14 amino acids long. Trimming cost V 1 base and J 3 bases, with 6 bases left between them. Germline V gene lookup returns CDR1 SEHNR and CDR2 FQNEAQ (reference sequence). The CDR3 loop reads CASSLGRANEKLFF. In DNA, the CDR3 is TGTGCCAGCAGCTTAGGGCGGGCTAATGAAAAACTGTTTTTT.

This clone was seen only a few times. The rearrangement joins TRBV29-1 to TRBJ1-1, with D maybe TRBD1 (6 bases). CDR3 length equals 11 residues. The ends were cut back, 5 bases at V and 6 bases at J, with 10 bases in the middle. Per the germline V gene, CDR1 is SQVTM and CDR2 is ANQGSEA. The CDR3 DNA reads as TGCAGCGTTCCGAGGGGGGCTGAAGCTTTCTTT. This translates into CSVPRGAEAFF. Based on the CDR3 plus reference TRBV29-1 and TRBJ1-1, the full variable domain is SAVISQKPSRDICQRGTSLTIQCQVDSQVTMMFWYRQQPGQSLTLIATANQGSEATYESGFVIDKFPISRPNLTFSTLTVSNMSPEDSSIYLCSVPRGAEAFFGQGTRLTVV.

The chain has TRBV6-5 and TRBJ1-5; D not certain. Germline assignment: CDR1 MNHEY and CDR2 SVGAGI. This CDR3 is 14 amino acids long. Deletions cut 2 bases from V and 1 base from J, with 6 bases between. For the CDR3, the DNA is TGTGCCAGCAGTTACCGAGGGAGCAATCAGCCCCAGCATTTT. Its translation: CASSYRGSNQPQHF.

This chain joins TRBV5-1 and TRBJ2-1; 9 bases agree with TRBD1. J was trimmed by 3 bases and V by 1 base; bases with no gene match: 5. The CDR3 covers 16 residues. Germline CDR1 SGHRS, CDR2 YFSETQ. CDR3 in amino acids: CASSLTGGNLYNEQFF. The CDR3 DNA sequence: TGCGCCAGCAGCTTGACAGGGGGCAACCTCTACAATGAGCAGTTCTTC.

The chain uses TRBV5-4 and TRBJ2-3; 9 positions agree with TRBD2. The CDR3 loop spans 13 amino acids. Germline CDR1 and CDR2: SGHNT and YYREEE (reference sequence). With 8 bases clipped from V and 1 base from J, the junction kept 2 bases outside the gene matches. CDR3 region: CASRTSGTDTQYF. For the CDR3, the DNA is TGTGCCAGTAGGACTAGCGGCACAGATACGCAGTATTTT.

CDR3 nucleotides: TGTGCCAGTAGTGCAGGGAACACCGGGGAGCTGTTTTTT. It yields the protein CASSAGNTGELFF. This rearrangement joins TRBV19 to TRBJ2-2; no clear D. The CDR3 has 13 amino acids. Per germline, CDR1 LNHDA and CDR2 SQIVND (reference sequence). The V and J ends lost 5 bases and 1 base respectively, with 5 bases between them.

This clone was seen a few times. The chain links TRBV6-1 to TRBJ2-7; D is perhaps TRBD2 (6 bases). The germline CDR1 and CDR2 sequences are MNHNS and SASEGT. The CDR3 loop spans 13 amino acids. Trimming cost V 7 bases and J 2 bases, with 12 bases left between them. The CDR3 protein is CASTGTQTYEQYF. In nucleotides, the CDR3 is TGTGCCAGCACCGGGACTCAAACCTACGAGCAGTACTTC.